These 28 T cell receptor beta chains share one sample of origin, sequenced in a study of CD8 T cells in ankylosing spondylitis. Using its own MiXCR run on the 5' RACE reads, TCRdb lists one record per CDR3 protein. There are 25,000 to 40,000 distinct CDR3 sequences in the sample; 6.5% to 9% occur only once, and more than 9% lies in the top ten. The sample consisted of blood, either unsorted or a sorted T cell fraction (not recorded which). The receptor source for this set is a male donor with ankylosing spondylitis or in good health (not recorded which).

This clonotype has at least ten counts. The junction departs from germline at one end; a sequencing error may be responsible. This chain connects TRBV24-1 to TRBJ2-3, with 9 bases lining up with TRBD2. The length of the CDR3 is 16 residues. Looked up from germline, CDR1 is KGHDR and CDR2 is SFDVKD. CDR3 residues: CATSDRAGTSRDTQYF. DNA of the CDR3: TGTGCCACCAGTGACCGAGCTGGGACTAGCAGAGATACGCAGTATTTT.

The rearrangement joins TRBV3-1 to TRBJ2-1, with TRBD2 matching over 10 bases. Germline V CDR1 and CDR2: LGHDT, YNNKEL (reference sequence). The V segment lost 3 bases and the J segment 4 bases; nucleotides outside the gene matches: 12. The CDR3 covers 18 residues. DNA of the CDR3: TGTGCCAGCAGCCAGGGTTACTTAGCGGGAGGAAATTACAATGAGCAGTTCTTC. Amino acids: CASSQGYLAGGNYNEQFF.

This clonotype was counted many times. The chain links TRBV12-3 or TRBV12-4 to TRBJ2-2; D gene uncertain. The V gene lost 7 bases and the J gene lost 7 bases, with 13 bases spanning the gap. CDR3 length: 13 residues. Here the CDR3 DNA reads TGTGCCAGCACCCTCAGACGGTACGGGGAGCTGTTTTTT. It translates to CASTLRRYGELFF.

This clonotype has a count of ten or more. J is TRBJ1-4 and V is TRBV5-1, with 7 positions matching TRBD1. The CDR3 is 16 residues long. Germline V CDR1 and CDR2: SGHRS, YFSETQ. Germline trimming cut 0 bases from V and 1 base from J; bases unmatched to any gene: 3. CDR3 bases: TGCGCCAGCAGCTTGGAGGGGGCTGGAACTAATGAAAAACTGTTTTTT. It is translated as CASSLEGAGTNEKLFF.

In this sample, this clonotype turned up many times. V is TRBV5-5 and J is TRBJ2-2; D gene uncertain. Germline V lookup: CDR1 SGHKS, CDR2 YYEKEE (reference sequence). The CDR3 spans 13 residues. Deletions cut 2 bases from V and 6 bases from J, with 8 bases between. In DNA form, the CDR3 reads TGTGCCAGCAGCTTTGGTGAGGCCGGGGAGCTGTTTTTT. This sequence encodes CASSFGEAGELFF.

This clonotype was seen ten or more times. J is TRBJ1-1 and V is TRBV7-6; no firm D call. V lost 8 bases, J lost 1 base, and 11 bases lay in between. This CDR3 is 13 amino acids long. Germline CDR1 reads SGHVS; CDR2 reads FNYEAQ. DNA for the CDR3: TGTGCCAGCCTCAAGGAAGCGAACACTGAAGCTTTCTTT. Encoded protein: CASLKEANTEAFF.

The sample holds many counts of this clonotype. This chain connects TRBV28 to TRBJ2-1, with TRBD2 matching 10 bases. The ends lost 6 bases at V and 4 bases at J; junction bases unmatched: 6. CDR3 length equals 15 residues. From germline, CDR1 is MDHEN and CDR2 SYDVKM. DNA for the CDR3: TGTGCCAGCAGCCTTCTAGCGGGAGTATACAATGAGCAGTTCTTC. It codes for CASSLLAGVYNEQFF.

This clonotype is a singleton in its sample. The chain joins TRBV12-3 or TRBV12-4 to TRBJ2-1, with D possibly being TRBD1 (6 bases). CDR3 size: 12 residues. The V end lost 7 bases, the J end lost 9 bases, and 13 bases lay between the germline ends. CDR3 protein: CASNLSGVEQFF. For the CDR3, the DNA is TGTGCCAGCAACCTCTCAGGGGTTGAGCAGTTCTTC.

This clonotype is labeled medium-sized. The rearrangement uses TRBV29-1 and TRBJ1-2, with D unclear. The CDR3 contains 12 residues. Germline CDR1 is SQVTM and CDR2 is ANQGSEA. Between the trimmed V and J ends, which lost 7 bases and 4 bases, there was a span of 13 bases. The CDR3 coding sequence is TGCAGCGGACGCAGCGGCATCTATGGCTACACCTTC. It translates to CSGRSGIYGYTF.

Comments on this clonotype: Germline and junction disagree at one end, which may indicate a read error. The chain combines TRBV4-2 with TRBJ2-5; D not certain. The CDR3 spans 16 residues. Germline CDR1 is LGHNA and CDR2 is YNFKEQ. CDR3 amino acids: CAISPGLVCYQETQYF. CDR3 DNA sequence: TGTGCCATCAGCCCTGGGCTCGTTTGCTACCAAGAGACCCAGTACTTC.

This clonotype has ten or more counts. The junction and the germline gene differ at one end; a read error may be behind it. The chain joins TRBV7-2 to TRBJ1-1, with D possibly being TRBD1 (6 bases). This CDR3 is 14 amino acids long. The germline CDR1 and CDR2 sequences are SGHTA and FQGNSA. CDR3 DNA sequence: TGTGCCAGCATCTTAACACAGGGGAACACTGAAGCTTTCTTT. Its translation: CASILTQGNTEAFF.

The sample holds many counts of this clonotype. CDR3 protein: CSAKEDSVMNTEAFF. CDR3 nucleotide sequence: TGCAGTGCTAAAGAGGACAGTGTGATGAACACTGAAGCTTTCTTT. The chain has TRBV20-1 and TRBJ1-1, with D perhaps TRBD1 (6 bases). Trimming took 4 bases from V and 0 from J, leaving 15 bases between them. CDR3 size: 15 residues. Germline CDR1 reads DFQATT; CDR2 reads SNEGSKA (reference sequence).

This clonotype was seen repeatedly, ten times or more. This chain links TRBV2 with TRBJ1-6; D ambiguous. Trimming took 0 bases from V and 4 from J, leaving 10 bases between them. CDR1 is SNHLY, CDR2 FYNNEI, per germline. The CDR3 totals 16 residues. In nucleotides, the CDR3 is TGTGCCAGCAGTGAAGCTGCAGACTTTTATAATTCACCCCTCCACTTT. Translation: CASSEAADFYNSPLHF.

V gene TRBV2 combines with J gene TRBJ2-2, with unresolved D. The CDR3 contains 16 residues. Germline V gene data show CDR1 as SNHLY and CDR2 as FYNNEI. Trimming took 2 bases from V and 1 from J, leaving 11 bases between them. In nucleotides, the CDR3 is TGTGCCAGCAGTGAACGGGCGGCCCTGAACACCGGGGAGCTGTTTTTT. It codes for CASSERAALNTGELFF.

This clonotype showed up just a few times. This rearrangement joins TRBV2 to TRBJ1-1; 8 bases are a match to TRBD1. The junction had 8 bases not matched to a gene; V was cut back by 2 bases and J by 0 bases. Germline V lookup: CDR1 SNHLY, CDR2 FYNNEI. This CDR3 comprises 17 residues. The CDR3 DNA reads TGTGCCAGCAGTGAATCAATGGGACAGGCCATGAACACTGAAGCTTTCTTT. It codes for CASSESMGQAMNTEAFF.

In its sample, this clonotype was seen many times. The gene calls are TRBV28 and TRBJ2-5, with D possibly matching TRBD2 (6 bases). Germline-derived CDR1 and CDR2 are MDHEN and SYDVKM. V dropped 2 bases and J dropped 7 bases, with 20 bases sitting between them. The CDR3 totals 16 residues. CDR3 in DNA: TGTGCCAGCAGTTTAGCGGCCCGGACTAAGGTCGGGACCCAGTACTTC. It translates to CASSLAARTKVGTQYF.

This clonotype was seen many times. J is TRBJ2-1 and V is TRBV20-1; 7 bases map to TRBD2. CDR1 and CDR2 from the germline V gene are DFQATT and SNEGSKA (reference sequence). This CDR3 is 13 amino acids long. V dropped 7 bases and J dropped 5; count of bases not matched to a gene: 8. The CDR3 reads CSGVASGHNEQFF. CDR3 bases: TGCAGTGGGGTCGCTAGCGGTCACAATGAGCAGTTCTTC.

Note on this clonotype: One base away lies a much larger clone, so this may be a sequencing read error. The chain recombines TRBV19 with TRBJ2-7, with D perhaps matching TRBD1 (5 bases). The V end lost 5 bases, the J end lost 1 base, and 15 bases lay between the germline ends. CDR1 is LNHDA and CDR2 is SQIVND in the germline V gene (reference sequence). This CDR3 contains 15 residues. As DNA, the CDR3 is TGTGCCAGTAGTGTCACAAGGGGCACTTCCTACGAGCAGTACTTC. Translated: CASSVTRGTSYEQYF. The entire variable domain, with the rest obtained from reference TRBV19 and TRBJ2-7, is as follows: DGGITQSPKYLFRKEGQNVTLSCEQNLNHDAMYWYRQDPGQGLRLIYYSQIVNDFQKGDIAEGYSVSREKKESFPLTVTSAQKNPTAFYLCASSVTRGTSYEQYFGPGTRLTVT.

In this sample, this clonotype turned up many times. The chain recombines TRBV20-1 with TRBJ2-7; tentatively, D is TRBD1 or TRBD2 (5 bases each). The CDR3 has 12 residues. Germline V CDR1 and CDR2: DFQATT, SNEGSKA (reference sequence). Trimming stripped 1 base from V and 1 base from J, with 5 bases between. CDR3 bases: TGCAGTGCTAGAGGGGGGTCCTACGAGCAGTACTTC. It encodes CSARGGSYEQYF.

This clonotype has a count of ten or more. The J gene is TRBJ2-2, the V gene TRBV11-2, with D possibly matching TRBD2 (6 bases). The CDR3 spans 15 residues. The germline V gene has CDR1 SGHAT and CDR2 FQNNGV. Trimming removed 2 bases at V and 6 bases at J, with 13 bases between. The CDR3 loop is CASSLQGGLAGELFF. DNA of the CDR3: TGTGCCAGCAGCTTACAGGGAGGTTTGGCCGGGGAGCTGTTTTTT.

This clonotype was counted ten times or more. This rearrangement joins TRBV7-3 to TRBJ2-7; no clear D. Germline-derived CDR1 and CDR2 are SGHTA and FQGTGA. V lost 0 bases, J lost 3 bases, and 6 bases lay in between. The CDR3 sequence is 13 residues long. The CDR3 DNA is TGTGCCAGCAGCTTAACATGGGTCTACGAGCAGTACTTC. Its protein product is CASSLTWVYEQYF.

This clonotype has at least ten counts. The V call is TRBV20-1, the J call TRBJ2-3; TRBD2 might be the D (7 bases). This CDR3 is built from 15 residues. CDR1 is DFQATT, CDR2 SNEGSKA, per germline (reference sequence). Trimming removed 2 bases from V and 0 bases from J, with 12 bases in between. The CDR3 bases are TGCAGTGCTAGAAAGGGGGGGGTAAGCACAGATACGCAGTATTTT. Translation gives CSARKGGVSTDTQYF.

This clonotype was seen many times. V and J are TRBV7-8 and TRBJ1-4; D not certain. Germline-derived CDR1 and CDR2 are SGHVS and FQNEAQ. CDR3 length equals 11 residues. Trimming removed 2 bases from V and 8 bases from J, with 3 bases in between. The CDR3 DNA is TGTGCCAGCAGCTTAAGCGAAAAACTGTTTTTT. It specifies CASSLSEKLFF.

This clonotype was observed at least ten times. Given a much more abundant clone one base away, this may be a read error. This rearrangement joins TRBV6-5 to TRBJ2-2; D not certain. V was pared by 2 bases and J by 4 bases, with 11 bases between. Per germline, CDR1 MNHEY and CDR2 SVGAGI. The CDR3 consists of 15 residues. CDR3 nucleotides: TGTGCCAGCAGTTACACTGGCCTCGGCACCGGGGAGCTGTTTTTT. Amino acids: CASSYTGLGTGELFF.

At least ten counts were recorded for this clonotype. The chain recombines TRBV24-1 with TRBJ2-1; the match to TRBD1 covers 8 bases. Germline loops: CDR1 KGHDR, CDR2 SFDVKD. V lost 5 bases, J lost 9 bases, and 8 bases stayed unmatched. The length of the CDR3 is 14 residues. CDR3 region: CATSVARGLGEQFF. In DNA, the CDR3 is TGTGCCACCAGTGTGGCCAGGGGGCTAGGTGAGCAGTTCTTC.

Of note for this clonotype: A much larger clone is a single base away; this may be a read error. This sequence joins TRBV3-1 and TRBJ2-2; possibly TRBD2 for D (5 bases). Germline values: CDR1 LGHDT, CDR2 YNNKEL (reference sequence). The CDR3 has 15 amino acids. The chain's CDR3 is CATSQLGKGTGELFF. The CDR3 DNA reads TGTGCCACCAGCCAACTAGGAAAGGGAACCGGGGAGCTGTTTTTT.

This clonotype was detected ten times or more. V usage is TRBV19 and J usage is TRBJ1-1; D is unresolved. The CDR3 is 14 amino acids. V lost 5 bases to trimming and J lost 1 base, with 11 bases between them. Germline CDR1 reads LNHDA; CDR2 reads SQIVND (reference sequence). CDR3 DNA sequence: TGTGCCAGTAGTCGGGTCACCTCGAACACTGAAGCTTTCTTT. It specifies CASSRVTSNTEAFF.

This clonotype was seen repeatedly, ten times or more. The gene calls are TRBV7-2 and TRBJ1-3; D not resolved. The CDR3 loop spans 13 amino acids. Germline V gene data show CDR1 as SGHTA and CDR2 as FQGNSA. Trimming left V 8 bases short and J 4 bases short, with 12 bases between. The CDR3 loop reads CASSLRPGNTIYF. CDR3 nucleotide sequence: TGTGCCAGCTCCCTCCGTCCCGGAAACACCATATATTTT.